This paragraph reports one TCR beta chain. Its antigen remains unknown. Method: immunoSEQ multiplex PCR; TCRdb's copy keeps in-frame clones and lacks some. This sample has some 89,000 clones; roughly 84% occur once, and the top ten carry around 15%. The record originates from a study of PD-L1 blockade in urothelial cancer. As for the study in general: Blood analyses occurred 3 weeks (second dose) and 6 weeks post treatment start.

Time point here: pretreatment peripheral blood. Whole-study results and caveats: Sub-median blood TCR clonality before treatment predicted longer survival.

Sequencing used PBMCs, obtained around atezolizumab (anti-PD-L1) treatment. The TCR sequence derives from a man between 60 and 75 years old with urothelial cancer.

CDR3 DNA sequence: TGTGCCAGCAGTTACGTTACAGCCGAAGTGAACACTGAAGCTTTCTTT. This encodes CASSYVTAEVNTEAFF. The chain is built from TRBV6-5 and TRBJ1-1; no definite D call. V lost 2 bases, J lost 0 bases, and 13 bases lay in between. Germline V CDR1 and CDR2: MNHEY, SVGAGI. The CDR3 length is 16 residues.